The 21 T cell receptor beta chains in this list originate from one sample, sequenced in a study of T cells in Graves' hyperthyroidism and ophthalmopathy. There were TCR beta CDR3 regions amplified from RNA transcripts. The TCR CDR3 was amplified in a first-round RT-PCR using the HTBI primer set. MiXCR, applied by TCRdb to the multiplex PCR reads, yields one record per CDR3 protein. The sample carries around 350,000 distinct CDR3 sequences, about a fifth recorded once. Sample: blood. These receptors came from a woman aged 18 to 35 with Graves' hyperthyroidism.

This clonotype has ten or more counts. Here the CDR3 reads CATSEDRAETQYF. The CDR3, as DNA: TGTGCCACCAGTGAGGACAGGGCGGAGACCCAGTACTTC. The chain employs TRBV24-1 and TRBJ2-5, with 8 positions matching TRBD1. Per the germline V gene, CDR1 is KGHDR and CDR2 is SFDVKD. V shed 4 bases and J 5 bases; nucleotides not matched to a gene: 2. This CDR3 spans 13 amino acids.

This clonotype was recorded at least ten times. The chain links TRBV20-1 to TRBJ2-7; TRBD1 is a possible D gene (6 bases). The V end lost 5 bases, the J end lost 2 bases, and 16 bases lay between the germline ends. In germline, CDR1 is DFQATT, CDR2 SNEGSKA (reference sequence). This CDR3 has 14 residues. CDR3 in amino acids: CSASPGTSTYEQYF. CDR3 sequence (DNA): TGCAGTGCTTCACCCGGGACAAGTACCTACGAGCAGTACTTC.

The rearrangement uses TRBV12-3 or TRBV12-4 and TRBJ2-7, with no clear D. V was pared by 1 base and J by 5 bases, with 9 bases between. CDR3 length equals 13 residues. The chain's CDR3 is CASSLVQAHEQYF. The CDR3 DNA reads TGTGCCAGCAGTTTAGTCCAGGCCCACGAGCAGTACTTC.

In this sample, this clonotype turned up many times. This chain uses TRBV30 with TRBJ1-5; D gene unclear. Germline CDR1 GTSNPN, CDR2 SVGIG (reference sequence). Deletions cut 1 base from V and 2 bases from J, with 12 bases between. The CDR3 has 15 residues. The CDR3 here is CAWSGDGYGNQPQHF. The CDR3 DNA is TGTGCCTGGAGTGGAGACGGTTATGGCAATCAGCCCCAGCATTTT.

This clonotype was recorded many times. In DNA form, the CDR3 reads TGCGCCAGCAGCTCAGGGGGGATTAGAGAGACCCAGTACTTC. Translating it yields CASSSGGIRETQYF. The chain recombines TRBV5-1 with TRBJ2-5; the D gene is possibly TRBD1 (7 bases). V dropped 3 bases and J dropped 4 bases, with 13 bases sitting between them. The CDR3 length is 14 residues. Germline-derived CDR1 and CDR2 are SGHRS and YFSETQ.

This clonotype has more than one count but fewer than ten. The rearrangement joins TRBV18 to TRBJ1-1; the match to TRBD1 covers 7 bases. V was clipped by 3 bases and J by 1 base; unmatched bases: 5. Germline V gene data show CDR1 as KGHSH and CDR2 as LQKENI. The CDR3 spans 15 residues. This chain's CDR3 is CASSPTGATNTEAFF. CDR3 bases: TGTGCCAGCTCACCCACAGGGGCCACGAACACTGAAGCTTTCTTT.

This clonotype was recorded many times. The chain combines TRBV7-9 with TRBJ1-1; the D gene is possibly TRBD1 (6 bases). The CDR3 consists of 13 residues. CDR1 is SEHNR and CDR2 is FQNEAQ in the germline V gene (reference sequence). The V end was cut by 1 base, the J end by 7 bases, with 10 bases between. The CDR3 loop is CASSLDRDSEAFF. The CDR3 DNA reads as TGTGCCAGCAGCTTAGACAGGGATAGTGAAGCTTTCTTT.

The V call is TRBV11-3, the J call TRBJ2-2, with unresolved D. The CDR3 has 13 residues. V gave up 1 base and J gave up 4 bases, with 4 bases separating them. The germline CDR1 and CDR2 sequences are SGHNT and YENEEA. In DNA form, the CDR3 reads TGTGCCAGCAGCTTAGTCAGCACCGGGGAGCTGTTTTTT. It translates to CASSLVSTGELFF.

This clonotype has at least ten counts. The V and J genes are TRBV18 and TRBJ1-5, with 10 bases matching TRBD1. CDR3 length: 14 amino acids. V was pared by 3 bases and J by 5 bases, with 1 base of the junction left unmatched. Germline CDR1 reads KGHSH; CDR2 reads LQKENI. CDR3 nucleotide sequence: TGTGCCAGCTCACCCGGGACAGGGGATCAGCCCCAGCATTTT. Residues: CASSPGTGDQPQHF.

This clonotype has a count of ten or more. CDR3 coding DNA: TGTGCCAGTAGTATTGAGGGGCGTGACACCGGGGAGCTGTTTTTT. Translating gives CASSIEGRDTGELFF. The gene calls are TRBV19 and TRBJ2-2, with D perhaps given as TRBD1 or TRBD2 (5 bases each). Germline CDR1 LNHDA, CDR2 SQIVND (reference sequence). The CDR3 consists of 15 residues. The germline V and J ends were trimmed by 3 bases and 3 bases, with 11 bases remaining between them.

This clonotype was picked up many times. J is TRBJ2-2 and V is TRBV28; 7 bases agree with TRBD2. CDR3 length: 14 residues. J lost 4 bases, V lost 2 bases, and 1 base had no gene match. The germline V gene has CDR1 MDHEN and CDR2 SYDVKM. CDR3 DNA: TGTGCCAGCAGTTTAACGGGGGGCACCGGGGAGCTGTTTTTT. Translated, it gives CASSLTGGTGELFF. Looking up the rest from reference TRBV28 and TRBJ2-2 gives the full variable domain: DVKVTQSSRYLVKRTGEKVFLECVQDMDHENMFWYRQDPGLGLRLIYFSYDVKMKEKGDIPEGYSVSREKKERFSLILESASTNQTSMYLCASSLTGGTGELFFGEGSRLTVL.

Turning to this clonotype: The junction differs from germline at one of its ends, possibly a read error. The V gene is TRBV28, the J gene TRBJ1-1, with D unresolved. This CDR3 has 15 amino acids. CDR1 is MDHEN and CDR2 is SYDVKM in the germline V gene. CDR3 residues: CASTPPWAFDTDAFF. Here the CDR3 DNA reads TGTGCCAGCACCCCCCCCTGGGCTTTCGACACTGATGCTTTCTTT.

The chain is built from TRBV11-3 and TRBJ1-2; 7 bases are shared with TRBD1. With V trimmed by 5 bases and J by 8 bases, 8 bases remained unmatched. The CDR3 length is 13 residues. Per germline, CDR1 SGHNT and CDR2 YENEEA. This chain's CDR3 is CASSATGIYGYTF. The CDR3 DNA is TGTGCCAGCAGCGCGACAGGGATTTACGGCTACACCTTC.

This clonotype has more than one count but fewer than ten. The rearrangement links TRBV2 to TRBJ2-5; no definite D call. CDR1 and CDR2 (germline): SNHLY, FYNNEI. CDR3 size: 12 residues. V was clipped by 3 bases and J by 5 bases, with 7 bases between them. CDR3 bases: TGTGCCAGCAGTGACGGAGTGGAGACCCAGTACTTC. Its translation is CASSDGVETQYF.

Ten or more counts support this clonotype. The chain uses TRBV12-3 or TRBV12-4 and TRBJ2-7; D gene uncertain. Between the trimmed V and J ends, which lost 5 bases and 3 bases, there was a span of 8 bases. The CDR3 spans 12 residues. DNA for the CDR3: TGTGCCAGCAGTCTACAGTACTACGAGCAGTACTTC. It codes for CASSLQYYEQYF.

Many counts were recorded for this clonotype. Written as DNA, the CDR3 is TGTGCCAGCAGCGCTAACGAGGAGCGGCTGAACACTGAAGCTTTCTTT. Its translation is CASSANEERLNTEAFF. This chain uses TRBV2 with TRBJ1-1; D is uncertain. The CDR3 consists of 16 residues. Germline assignment: CDR1 SNHLY and CDR2 FYNNEI. V was cut by 6 bases and J by 0 bases, with 17 bases left in between.

V gene TRBV6-2 or TRBV6-3 combines with J gene TRBJ1-5; TRBD1 matches 7 bases. V trimming: 5 bases; J trimming: 7 bases; junction bases outside the gene matches: 8. Germline V gene lookup returns CDR1 MNHEY and CDR2 SVGEGT. The CDR3 length is 14 residues. The CDR3 sequence is CASSDDREQQPQHF. CDR3 nucleotide sequence: TGTGCCAGCAGTGACGACAGGGAGCAACAGCCCCAGCATTTT.

This clonotype was picked up many times. The chain employs TRBV6-1 and TRBJ2-2; 10 nucleotides line up with TRBD2. Germline values: CDR1 MNHNS, CDR2 SASEGT. The CDR3 has 15 residues. Trimming at V came to 6 bases and at J to 4 bases, leaving 5 bases not matched to a gene. DNA of the CDR3: TGTGCCAGCAGAACGAGCGGGGGGGCCACCGGGGAGCTGTTTTTT. The encoded protein is CASRTSGGATGELFF.

This clonotype was detected ten times or more. V and J are TRBV11-1 and TRBJ2-6; TRBD1 aligns across 8 bases. V lost 5 bases and J lost 2; bases outside the gene matches: 8. The CDR3 is 17 amino acids. In germline, CDR1 is SGHAT, CDR2 FQDESV (reference sequence). The CDR3 DNA follows: TGTGCCAGCAGCATAGGACAGGGACGCGCTGGGGCCAACGTCCTGACTTTC. Protein product: CASSIGQGRAGANVLTF.

The table lists this clonotype with many counts. The chain uses TRBV20-1 and TRBJ1-1, with 10 bases aligning to TRBD1. V trimming: 5 bases; J trimming: 10 bases; junction bases outside the gene matches: 7. The V gene's germline CDR1 is DFQATT and CDR2 SNEGSKA (reference sequence). The CDR3 totals 12 residues. The CDR3 region has the DNA TGCAGTGCTTACGACAGGGGGCGTTTAGCTTTCTTT. Translation gives CSAYDRGRLAFF.

In its sample, this clonotype was seen many times. The rearrangement uses TRBV24-1 and TRBJ1-2; perhaps TRBD1 as D (5 bases). The CDR3 covers 14 residues. Per germline, CDR1 KGHDR and CDR2 SFDVKD. V dropped 0 bases and J dropped 7 bases, with 11 bases sitting between them. The CDR3 DNA reads as TGTGCCACCAGTGATTTGTGGCAGGGCTCTGGCTACACCTTC. This translates into CATSDLWQGSGYTF.